The 32 T cell receptor beta chains reported below all come from one sample, sequenced in a study of blood T cell repertoires in COVID-19. Data came from immunoSEQ multiplex PCR; TCRdb stores just in-frame clones and leaves some out. The sample holds over 75,000 clones, around 93% seen once. The specimen sequenced was peripheral blood. The source of these receptors is a human donor with active COVID-19. The donor label of this sample is uncertain.

This clone was seen more than once but under ten times. This rearrangement joins TRBV4-2 to TRBJ1-4; no definite D call. The germline CDR1 and CDR2 sequences are LGHNA and YNFKEQ. V dropped 2 bases and J dropped 0 bases, with 7 bases sitting between them. The CDR3 is made up of 15 amino acids. CDR3 DNA: TGTGCCAGCAGCCAAATTCCAGCAACTAATGAAAAACTGTTTTTT. This codes for CASSQIPATNEKLFF.

V usage is TRBV19 and J usage is TRBJ1-1; D might be TRBD1 (5 bases). Germline loops: CDR1 LNHDA, CDR2 SQIVND (reference sequence). The V gene lost 3 bases and the J gene lost 2 bases, with 13 bases spanning the gap. The CDR3 contains 15 residues. The CDR3 spells CASSISGQPNTEAFF. CDR3 in DNA: TGTGCCAGTAGTATTTCAGGGCAGCCAAACACTGAAGCTTTCTTT.

The rearrangement joins TRBV6-5 to TRBJ2-5; D call uncertain. The germline CDR1 and CDR2 sequences are MNHEY and SVGAGI. V lost 0 bases, J lost 4 bases, and 12 bases lay in between. This CDR3 comprises 15 residues. This CDR3 is CASSYSAGGSETQYF. CDR3 coding DNA: TGTGCCAGCAGTTACTCGGCCGGCGGTTCAGAGACCCAGTACTTC.

The V call is TRBV29-1, the J call TRBJ1-5; D remains ambiguous. The CDR3 extends over 12 amino acids. CDR1 is SQVTM and CDR2 is ANQGSEA in the germline V gene. Trimming stripped 4 bases from V and 5 bases from J, with 9 bases between. As DNA, the CDR3 is TGCAGCGTTGGTCGGAGGGATCAGCCCCAGCATTTT. Protein sequence: CSVGRRDQPQHF. Based on the CDR3 plus reference TRBV29-1 and TRBJ1-5, the full variable domain is SAVISQKPSRDICQRGTSLTIQCQVDSQVTMMFWYRQQPGQSLTLIATANQGSEATYESGFVIDKFPISRPNLTFSTLTVSNMSPEDSSIYLCSVGRRDQPQHFGDGTRLSIL.

V and J are TRBV11-3 and TRBJ2-3; D remains unclear. CDR3 length equals 14 residues. CDR1 and CDR2 from the germline V gene are SGHNT and YENEEA. V lost 1 base and J 2 bases, leaving 7 bases between the germline ends. CDR3 protein: CASSLARLTDTQYF. The CDR3 DNA follows: TGTGCCAGCAGCTTAGCTAGACTCACAGATACGCAGTATTTT.

This chain links TRBV19 with TRBJ2-3; 8 bases are shared with TRBD2. Trimming cost V 6 bases and J 0 bases; bases outside gene matches: 5. Germline-derived CDR1 and CDR2 are LNHDA and SQIVND (reference sequence). The CDR3 spans 15 residues. CDR3 DNA sequence: TGTGCCAGTAGAAAGAAGCGGGGGAGCACAGATACGCAGTATTTT. Translated: CASRKKRGSTDTQYF. Variable domain in full (rest from reference TRBV19 and TRBJ2-3): DGGITQSPKYLFRKEGQNVTLSCEQNLNHDAMYWYRQDPGQGLRLIYYSQIVNDFQKGDIAEGYSVSREKKESFPLTVTSAQKNPTAFYLCASRKKRGSTDTQYFGPGTRLTVL.

This chain joins TRBV4-3 and TRBJ2-3; weak D call: TRBD2 (7 bases). The germline V and J ends were trimmed by 0 bases and 3 bases, with 13 bases remaining between them. There are 16 residues in the CDR3. Germline V CDR1 and CDR2: LGHNA, YSLEER. CDR3 coding DNA: TGCGCCAGCAGCCAAGAGGGAGGGGGAGGAACAGATACGCAGTATTTT. Encoded protein: CASSQEGGGGTDTQYF.

This clone was counted once. The chain links TRBV28 to TRBJ1-2; 8 positions agree with TRBD1. This CDR3 has 17 amino acids. After removal of 2 bases from V and 3 bases from J, the junction contained 11 bases not matched to a gene. Germline V lookup: CDR1 MDHEN, CDR2 SYDVKM. CDR3 sequence (DNA): TGTGCCAGCAGTTTAAACTCAGGACAGGGACCAGACTATGGCTACACCTTC. Residues: CASSLNSGQGPDYGYTF.

The V and J genes are TRBV18 and TRBJ2-2; no firm D call. Germline lookup yields CDR1 KGHSH and CDR2 LQKENI. V gave up 1 base and J gave up 6 bases, with 15 bases separating them. CDR3 length equals 16 residues. CDR3 nucleotides: TGTGCCAGCTCACCACGCAGCAGGTCCCCCGCCGGGGAGCTGTTTTTT. As protein: CASSPRSRSPAGELFF. The full variable domain, in which reference TRBV18 and TRBJ2-2 provide the parts outside the CDR3, is NAGVMQNPRHLVRRRGQEARLRCSPMKGHSHVYWYRQLPEEGLKFMVYLQKENIIDESGMPKERFSAEFPKEGPSILRIQQVVRGDSAAYFCASSPRSRSPAGELFFGEGSRLTVL.

The chain is built from TRBV6-5 and TRBJ2-1; TRBD2 matches at 13 bases. This CDR3 has 13 residues. After removal of 11 bases from V and 9 bases from J, the junction contained 7 bases not matched to a gene. Germline values: CDR1 MNHEY, CDR2 SVGAGI. In DNA, the CDR3 is TGTGCCGGCCGGACTAGCGGGGGCCCTGAGCAGTTCTTC. It specifies CAGRTSGGPEQFF.

The DNA of the CDR3 is TGTGCCAGCAGCCTAGCGGGGGTGTACAATGAGCAGTTCTTC. Protein product: CASSLAGVYNEQFF. The chain recombines TRBV27 with TRBJ2-1; 10 positions agree with TRBD2. Germline lookup yields CDR1 MNHEY and CDR2 SMNVEV (reference sequence). J gave up 4 bases and V 6 bases, and 3 bases lay outside the gene matches. CDR3 length equals 14 residues.

This rearrangement joins TRBV28 to TRBJ2-6, with 9 nucleotides matching TRBD1. CDR1 is MDHEN and CDR2 is SYDVKM in the germline V gene. The V gene end was trimmed by 5 bases and the J gene end by 0 bases; junction bases not matched to a gene: 11. The CDR3 sequence is 19 residues long. The CDR3 DNA is TGTGCCAGCAGTCCCCGGACAGGGGCCCTCGGCTCTGGGGCCAACGTCCTGACTTTC. Its translation: CASSPRTGALGSGANVLTF.

V gene TRBV6-2 or TRBV6-3 combines with J gene TRBJ1-1; 12 nucleotides line up with TRBD1. This CDR3 region has 16 residues. With 6 bases clipped from V and 14 bases from J, the junction kept 19 bases outside the gene matches. Germline V gene sequence: CDR1 MNHEY, CDR2 SVGEGT. The CDR3 region is CASSLLPGQGARFAFF. CDR3 in DNA: TGTGCCAGCAGCCTTCTACCGGGACAGGGGGCGCGATTTGCCTTCTTT.

J is TRBJ2-5 and V is TRBV30, with D possibly being TRBD2 (6 bases). The ends were cut back, 2 bases at V and 0 bases at J, with 10 bases in the middle. The germline V gene has CDR1 GTSNPN and CDR2 SVGIG (reference sequence). CDR3 length equals 14 residues. The chain's CDR3 is CAWSTPSDQETQYF. In DNA, the CDR3 is TGTGCCTGGAGTACCCCTAGCGACCAAGAGACCCAGTACTTC.

The rearrangement joins TRBV7-6 to TRBJ1-5; TRBD1 might be the D (5 bases). The germline gives CDR1 SGHVS, CDR2 FNYEAQ. The ends were cut back, 5 bases at V and 4 bases at J, with 9 bases in the middle. The CDR3 has 13 amino acids. The CDR3 sequence: CASSAAGNQPQHF. Here the CDR3 DNA reads TGTGCCAGCAGCGCCGCAGGGAATCAGCCCCAGCATTTT.

V is TRBV28 and J is TRBJ1-1; maybe TRBD1 (6 bases). CDR1 is MDHEN, CDR2 SYDVKM, per germline. V gave up 1 base and J gave up 5 bases, with 17 bases separating them. The CDR3 consists of 16 residues. This CDR3 reads CASSLFRLRGNTEAFF. DNA for the CDR3: TGTGCCAGCAGTTTATTCCGGCTCAGGGGTAATACTGAAGCTTTCTTT.

This clone was seen once. The V and J genes are TRBV20-1 and TRBJ1-1; 7 bases agree with TRBD1. CDR1 is DFQATT, CDR2 SNEGSKA, per germline (reference sequence). The V and J ends lost 3 bases and 7 bases, in that order; junction bases with no gene match: 2. The CDR3 covers 11 residues. CDR3 residues: CSARGTDEAFF. As DNA, the CDR3 is TGCAGTGCTAGGGGGACAGATGAAGCTTTCTTT.

The rearrangement uses TRBV28 and TRBJ1-5; D perhaps matches TRBD1 (6 bases). V lost 5 bases, J lost 0 bases, and 17 bases lay in between. The length of the CDR3 is 17 residues. Germline V gene sequence: CDR1 MDHEN, CDR2 SYDVKM. DNA for the CDR3: TGTGCCAGCAGTCCTTGGGACAAAGAAGTTAGCAATCAGCCCCAGCATTTT. Its translation is CASSPWDKEVSNQPQHF.

The rearrangement links TRBV14 to TRBJ2-7; D remains ambiguous. The length of the CDR3 is 12 residues. In germline, CDR1 is SGHDN, CDR2 FVKESK. The V and J ends lost 3 bases and 2 bases respectively, with 5 bases between them. This CDR3 is CASSHPTYEQYF. CDR3 sequence (DNA): TGTGCCAGCAGCCACCCCACCTACGAGCAGTACTTC.

The chain has TRBV19 and TRBJ1-5; tentatively, D is TRBD1 (5 bases). CDR1 is LNHDA and CDR2 is SQIVND in the germline V gene (reference sequence). V was shortened by 5 bases and J by 5 bases, with 13 bases between the two germline ends. The CDR3 is made up of 14 amino acids. CDR3 DNA: TGTGCCAGTAGTCTATCCGGGACTCATCAGCCCCAGCATTTT. This sequence encodes CASSLSGTHQPQHF.

The J gene is TRBJ1-2, the V gene TRBV7-9, with 8 positions matching TRBD1. The V and J ends lost 1 base and 5 bases, in that order; junction bases with no gene match: 15. CDR1 and CDR2 from the germline V gene are SEHNR and FQNEAQ (reference sequence). The CDR3 length is 18 residues. CDR3: CASSLVPGLDRGWYGYTF. The CDR3 DNA follows: TGTGCCAGCAGCTTAGTGCCTGGACTAGACAGGGGATGGTATGGCTACACCTTC.

The V call is TRBV28, the J call TRBJ1-1; tentatively, D is TRBD1 (6 bases). CDR3 length: 15 amino acids. Looked up from germline, CDR1 is MDHEN and CDR2 is SYDVKM. Trimming took 6 bases from V and 3 from J, leaving 17 bases between them. The CDR3 protein is CASRGGGGVDTEAFF. The CDR3 bases are TGTGCCAGCAGGGGGGGCGGGGGCGTGGACACTGAAGCTTTCTTT. Complete variable domain (other parts from reference TRBV28 and TRBJ1-1): DVKVTQSSRYLVKRTGEKVFLECVQDMDHENMFWYRQDPGLGLRLIYFSYDVKMKEKGDIPEGYSVSREKKERFSLILESASTNQTSMYLCASRGGGGVDTEAFFGQGTRLTVV.

J is TRBJ2-7 and V is TRBV3-1 (or the pseudogene TRBV3-2), with TRBD2 identical over 10 bases. The length of the CDR3 is 17 residues. Germline CDR1 is LGHDT and CDR2 is YNNKEL (reference sequence). J gave up 6 bases and V 1 base, and 12 bases lay outside the gene matches. CDR3 protein: CASSQGRRLAGPIEQYF. CDR3 bases: TGTGCCAGCAGCCAAGGAAGACGACTAGCGGGCCCTATCGAGCAGTACTTC.

The chain combines TRBV4-2 with TRBJ1-4; possibly TRBD1 for D (6 bases). Germline V gene lookup returns CDR1 LGHNA and CDR2 YNFKEQ. This CDR3 is built from 14 residues. Trimming shortened V by 4 bases and J by 7 bases, and 13 bases separated the two germline ends. The CDR3 sequence is CASSRSQGSEKLFF. CDR3 in DNA: TGTGCCAGCAGCCGGAGTCAGGGGTCTGAAAAACTGTTTTTT.

The count of this clone is one. CDR3 sequence (DNA): TGTGCCAGCAGTTACTCCGGGGCAACTGGGGGGGGCTACACCTTC. Translation: CASSYSGATGGGYTF. The chain joins TRBV6-5 to TRBJ1-2; perhaps TRBD1 as D (5 bases). The germline V and J ends were trimmed by 0 bases and 8 bases, with 16 bases remaining between them. The V gene's germline CDR1 is MNHEY and CDR2 SVGAGI. The CDR3 is made up of 15 amino acids.

V and J are TRBV12-5 and TRBJ2-1; TRBD1 agrees at 7 bases. With V trimmed by 5 bases and J by 7 bases, 8 bases remained unmatched. This CDR3 is 14 amino acids long. Germline CDR1 reads LGHNT; CDR2 reads FRNRAP. CDR3 loop: CASGPGTDGNEQFF. DNA for the CDR3: TGTGCTAGTGGTCCCGGGACAGACGGAAATGAGCAGTTCTTC.

The J gene is TRBJ1-4, the V gene TRBV21-1; the D call TRBD1 from the table was never checked on the DNA. TRBV21-1 is deemed a pseudogene. The CDR3 runs to 17 residues. CDR3 protein: CASSHFRTESTNEKLFF. DNA for the CDR3: TGTGCCAGCAGCCACTTCAGGACAGAATCAACTAATGAAAAACTGTTTTTT.

This clone was seen only once. The chain is built from TRBV5-5 and TRBJ1-2; TRBD1 aligns across 10 bases. The CDR3 runs 14 residues. Germline CDR1 reads SGHKS; CDR2 reads YYEKEE (reference sequence). The ends lost 3 bases at V and 3 bases at J; junction bases unmatched: 2. CDR3 nucleotide sequence: TGTGCCAGCAGCTACGGGACAGGGGACTATGGCTACACCTTC. Its protein product is CASSYGTGDYGYTF.

The chain carries TRBV19 and TRBJ1-5, with D possibly being TRBD1 (6 bases). CDR1 is LNHDA, CDR2 SQIVND, per germline (reference sequence). The germline V and J ends were trimmed by 7 bases and 7 bases, with 17 bases remaining between them. The length of the CDR3 is 14 residues. CDR3 sequence (DNA): TGTGCCAGTACCGGCGGACAGTTCGGCCAGCCCCAGCATTTT. Protein sequence: CASTGGQFGQPQHF.

The chain is built from TRBV9 and TRBJ2-7, with 9 bases aligning to TRBD1. This CDR3 has 13 amino acids. After removal of 4 bases from V and 6 bases from J, the junction contained 5 bases not matched to a gene. The germline CDR1 and CDR2 sequences are SGDLS and YYNGEE. CDR3 nucleotide sequence: TGTGCCAGCAGCCAACAGGGGGCCACCGAGCAGTACTTC. This sequence encodes CASSQQGATEQYF.

The rearrangement joins TRBV2 to TRBJ2-4; TRBD2 is a possible D gene (6 bases). The germline V gene has CDR1 SNHLY and CDR2 FYNNEI. CDR3 length: 15 amino acids. Trimming removed 3 bases from V and 3 bases from J, with 12 bases in between. This CDR3 is CASSEGGRGKNIQYF. The CDR3 region has the DNA TGTGCCAGCAGTGAGGGGGGAAGAGGCAAAAACATTCAGTACTTC.

This rearrangement joins TRBV5-1 to TRBJ1-5; 9 nucleotides align to TRBD1. The ends lost 5 bases at V and 4 bases at J; junction bases unmatched: 4. Per germline, CDR1 SGHRS and CDR2 YFSETQ. The CDR3 loop spans 14 amino acids. The CDR3 region has the DNA TGCGCCAGCAGGCCGGACAGGGGAAATCAGCCCCAGCATTTT. Translating gives CASRPDRGNQPQHF.